This TCR beta chain was profiled in a study of T cell repertoires in cytomegalovirus infection. At the level of the study: Public TCR beta signatures marked donors with CMV infection and the matching HLA. General study findings and limits: Dominating the ex vivo response were HLA-C-restricted CMV-specific TCR beta clonotypes.

Ten or more counts support this clonotype. Its antigen is as yet unknown. V was cut by 6 bases and J by 1 base, with 14 bases left in between. This CDR3 spans 15 amino acids. TCRdb re-analysed the reads in MiXCR, keeping a single row per CDR3 protein. The sample contains roughly 150,000 distinct CDR3 sequences, around 24% of which appear only once. The chain recombines TRBV12-3 or TRBV12-4 with TRBJ2-3, with D possibly TRBD1 on 5 matching bases. The sample taken for sequencing was PBMCs. The source is a human donor in good health (CMV status not recorded). Some clones in this sample may be carry-over from other donors' samples. CDR3 loop: CASRGTGWGTDTQYF. In DNA form, the CDR3 reads TGTGCCAGCAGGGGTACAGGCTGGGGCACAGATACGCAGTATTTT.